The present T cell receptor beta chain was sequenced within a study of regulatory T cells in long-lasting Graves disease. As to time point: newly diagnosed GD, antithyroid drugs for less than 3 months. Making the TCR library involved RNA that had been extracted from PBMCs. The patients included were those that came from an endocrinology department in Xi'an, China. EDTA tubes received around 9 milliliters of drawn peripheral blood. Construction of the TCR beta libraries employed iRepertoire HTBI primers in conjunction with Arm-PCR of CDR3 regions. TCRdb reprocessed the multiplex PCR reads with MiXCR, giving one entry per CDR3 protein. The sample includes 450,000 to 700,000 distinct CDR3 sequences, about 14% seen only once; the top ten take over 7.5%. Trimming pared 4 bases from V and 1 base from J, leaving 16 bases between. CDR1 is DFQATT, CDR2 SNEGSKA, per germline (reference sequence). This CDR3 comprises 15 residues.

In regard to this clonotype: Antigen specificity is unknown.

Study-wide results and caveats: Newly diagnosed Graves' patients exceeded persistent ones in TCR diversity.

The data also belong to a second study, concerning T cells in Graves' hyperthyroidism and ophthalmopathy. That work states: The HTBI primer set served for first-round RT-PCR of the TCR CDR3.

The starting material was peripheral blood mononuclear cells (PBMCs), obtained at new diagnosis, from a patient treated with antithyroid drugs. This receptor was obtained from a man in his thirties or forties with Graves disease. The V and J genes are TRBV20-1 and TRBJ2-5; D perhaps matches TRBD1 (6 bases). DNA of the CDR3: TGCAGTGCTAACCCTCTACAGGGTTCCCAAGAGACCCAGTACTTC. This translates into CSANPLQGSQETQYF.